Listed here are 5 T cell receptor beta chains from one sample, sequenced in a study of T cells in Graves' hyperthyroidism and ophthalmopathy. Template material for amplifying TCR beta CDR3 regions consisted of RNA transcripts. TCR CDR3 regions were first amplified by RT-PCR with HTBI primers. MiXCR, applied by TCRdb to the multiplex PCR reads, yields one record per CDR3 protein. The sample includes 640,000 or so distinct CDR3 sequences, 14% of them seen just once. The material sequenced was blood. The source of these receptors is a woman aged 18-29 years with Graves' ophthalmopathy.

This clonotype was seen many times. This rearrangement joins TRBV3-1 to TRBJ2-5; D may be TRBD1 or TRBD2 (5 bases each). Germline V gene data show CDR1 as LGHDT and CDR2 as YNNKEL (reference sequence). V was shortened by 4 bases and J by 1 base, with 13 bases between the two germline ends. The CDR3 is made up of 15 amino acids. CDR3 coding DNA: TGTGCCAGCAGCCCCGGGACCAAGGCCCAAGAGACCCAGTACTTC. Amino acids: CASSPGTKAQETQYF.

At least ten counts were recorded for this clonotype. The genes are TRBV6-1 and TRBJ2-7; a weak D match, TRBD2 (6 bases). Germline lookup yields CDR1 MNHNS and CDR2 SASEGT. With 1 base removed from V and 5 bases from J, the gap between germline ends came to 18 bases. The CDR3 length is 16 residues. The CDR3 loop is CASSEGGGPRFDEQYF. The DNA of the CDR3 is TGTGCCAGCAGTGAAGGAGGAGGGCCCAGGTTTGACGAGCAGTACTTC.

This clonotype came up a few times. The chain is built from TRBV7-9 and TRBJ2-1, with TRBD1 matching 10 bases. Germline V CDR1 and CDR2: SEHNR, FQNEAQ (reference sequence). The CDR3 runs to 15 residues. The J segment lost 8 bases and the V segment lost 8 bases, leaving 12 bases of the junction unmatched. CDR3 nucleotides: TGTGCCAGCCAAAGCCGGGACAGGGGTTTCTATGAGCAGTTCTTC. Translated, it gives CASQSRDRGFYEQFF.

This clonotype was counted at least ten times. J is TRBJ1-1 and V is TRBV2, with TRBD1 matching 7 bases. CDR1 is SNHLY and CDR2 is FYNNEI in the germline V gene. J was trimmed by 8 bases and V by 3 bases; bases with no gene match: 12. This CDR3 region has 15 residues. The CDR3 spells CASSEEGARLAEAFF. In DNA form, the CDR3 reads TGTGCCAGCAGTGAGGAGGGGGCGCGTTTAGCCGAAGCTTTCTTT.

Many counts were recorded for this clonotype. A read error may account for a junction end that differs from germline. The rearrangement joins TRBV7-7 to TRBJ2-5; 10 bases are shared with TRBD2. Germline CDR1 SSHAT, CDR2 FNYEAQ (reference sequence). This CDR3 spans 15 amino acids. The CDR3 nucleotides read TGTGCTAGCAGCCCCGCCGGAGCGGGAGGGGAGACCCAGTACTTC. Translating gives CASSPAGAGGETQYF. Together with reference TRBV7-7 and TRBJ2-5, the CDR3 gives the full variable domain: GAGVSQSPRYKVTKRGQDVTLRCDPISSHATLYWYQQALGQGPEFLTYFNYEAQPDKSGLPSDRFSAERPEGSISTLTIQRTEQRDSAMYRCASSPAGAGGETQYFGPGTRLLVL.